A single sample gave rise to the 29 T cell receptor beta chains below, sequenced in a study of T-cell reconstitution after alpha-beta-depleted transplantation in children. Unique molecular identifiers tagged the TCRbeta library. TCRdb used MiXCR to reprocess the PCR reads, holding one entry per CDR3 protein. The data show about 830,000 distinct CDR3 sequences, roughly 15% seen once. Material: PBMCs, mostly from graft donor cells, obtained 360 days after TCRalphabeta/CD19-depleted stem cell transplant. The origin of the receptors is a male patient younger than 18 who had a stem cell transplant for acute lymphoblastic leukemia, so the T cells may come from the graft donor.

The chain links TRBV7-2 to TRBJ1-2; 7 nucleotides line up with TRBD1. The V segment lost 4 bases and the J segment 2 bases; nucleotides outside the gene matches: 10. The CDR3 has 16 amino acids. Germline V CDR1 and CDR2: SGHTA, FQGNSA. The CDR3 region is CASSSGPRTGNYGYTF. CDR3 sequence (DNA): TGTGCCAGCAGCTCAGGACCCAGGACAGGAAACTATGGCTACACCTTC.

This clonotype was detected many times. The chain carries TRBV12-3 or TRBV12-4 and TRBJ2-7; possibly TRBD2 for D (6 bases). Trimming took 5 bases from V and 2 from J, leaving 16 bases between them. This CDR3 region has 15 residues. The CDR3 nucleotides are TGTGCCAGCAGTCGTCAACCAGGACTACCCTACGAGCAGTACTTC. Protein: CASSRQPGLPYEQYF.

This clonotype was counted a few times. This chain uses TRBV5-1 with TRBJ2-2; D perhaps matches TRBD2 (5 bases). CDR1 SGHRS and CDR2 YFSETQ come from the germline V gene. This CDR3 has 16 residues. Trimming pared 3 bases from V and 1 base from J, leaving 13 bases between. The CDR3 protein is CASSYQVGRNTGELFF. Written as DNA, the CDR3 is TGCGCCAGCAGCTACCAGGTGGGGAGGAACACCGGGGAGCTGTTTTTT. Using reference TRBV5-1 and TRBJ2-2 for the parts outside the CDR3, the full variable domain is KAGVTQTPRYLIKTRGQQVTLSCSPISGHRSVSWYQQTPGQGLQFLFEYFSETQRNKGNFPGRFSGRQFSNSRSEMNVSTLELGDSALYLCASSYQVGRNTGELFFGEGSRLTVL.

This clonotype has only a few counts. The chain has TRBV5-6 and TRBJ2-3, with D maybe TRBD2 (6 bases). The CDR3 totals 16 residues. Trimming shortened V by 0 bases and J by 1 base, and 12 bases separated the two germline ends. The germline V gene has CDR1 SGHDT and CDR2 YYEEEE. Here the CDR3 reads CASSLAWSGGTDTQYF. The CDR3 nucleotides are TGTGCCAGCAGCTTGGCTTGGTCGGGAGGCACAGATACGCAGTATTTT.

The CDR3 spells CASRMRDRGTGSWINEQFF. In DNA form, the CDR3 reads TGTGCCAGCAGAATGAGGGACAGGGGTACGGGGAGTTGGATTAATGAGCAGTTCTTC. The V and J genes are TRBV11-1 and TRBJ2-1; 10 bases are shared with TRBD1. CDR1 and CDR2 from the germline V gene are SGHAT and FQDESV (reference sequence). V was pared by 6 bases and J by 7 bases, with 21 bases of the junction left unmatched. The CDR3 length is 19 residues. Combining the CDR3 with reference TRBV11-1 and TRBJ2-1 gives the whole variable domain EAEVAQSPRYKITEKSQAVAFWCDPISGHATLYWYRQILGQGPELLVQFQDESVVDDSQLPKDRFSAERLKGVDSTLKIQPAELGDSAMYLCASRMRDRGTGSWINEQFFGPGTRLTVL.

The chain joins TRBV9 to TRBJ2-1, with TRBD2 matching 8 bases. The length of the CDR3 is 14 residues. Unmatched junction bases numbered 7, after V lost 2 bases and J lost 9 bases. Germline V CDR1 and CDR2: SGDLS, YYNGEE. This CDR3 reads CASSVGAGVGEQFF. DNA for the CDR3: TGTGCCAGCAGCGTCGGAGCGGGAGTAGGTGAGCAGTTCTTC.

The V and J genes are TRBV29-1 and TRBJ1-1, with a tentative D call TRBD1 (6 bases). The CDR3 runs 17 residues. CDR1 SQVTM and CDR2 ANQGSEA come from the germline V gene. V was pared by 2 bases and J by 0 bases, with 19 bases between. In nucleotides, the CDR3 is TGCAGCGTTGAACTTGACTTTCCGGGACACTTGAACACTGAAGCTTTCTTT. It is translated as CSVELDFPGHLNTEAFF.

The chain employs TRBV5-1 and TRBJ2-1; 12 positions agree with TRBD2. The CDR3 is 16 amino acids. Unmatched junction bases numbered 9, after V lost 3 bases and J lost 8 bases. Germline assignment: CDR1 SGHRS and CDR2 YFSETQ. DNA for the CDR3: TGCGCCAGCAGCTATCCTGGACTAGCGGGAAGGGATGAGCAGTTCTTC. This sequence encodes CASSYPGLAGRDEQFF.

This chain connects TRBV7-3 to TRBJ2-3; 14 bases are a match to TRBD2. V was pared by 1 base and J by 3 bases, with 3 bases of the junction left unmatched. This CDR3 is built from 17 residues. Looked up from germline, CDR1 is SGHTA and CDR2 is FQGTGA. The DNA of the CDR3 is TGTGCCAGCAGCTTAAGGGGACTAGCGGGAGAAACAGATACGCAGTATTTT. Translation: CASSLRGLAGETDTQYF.

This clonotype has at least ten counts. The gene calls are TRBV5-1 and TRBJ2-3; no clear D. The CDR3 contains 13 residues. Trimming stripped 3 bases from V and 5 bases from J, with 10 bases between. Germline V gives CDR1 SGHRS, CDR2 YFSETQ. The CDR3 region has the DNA TGCGCCAGCAGCTCTTGGATCGGAGATACGCAGTATTTT. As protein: CASSSWIGDTQYF.

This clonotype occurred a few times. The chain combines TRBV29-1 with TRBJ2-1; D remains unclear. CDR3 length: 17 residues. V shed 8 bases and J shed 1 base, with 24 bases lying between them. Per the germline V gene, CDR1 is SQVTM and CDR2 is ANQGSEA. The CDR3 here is CSISGSRAQFSYNEQFF. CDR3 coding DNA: TGCAGCATATCCGGGTCCCGAGCCCAATTTTCCTACAATGAGCAGTTCTTC.

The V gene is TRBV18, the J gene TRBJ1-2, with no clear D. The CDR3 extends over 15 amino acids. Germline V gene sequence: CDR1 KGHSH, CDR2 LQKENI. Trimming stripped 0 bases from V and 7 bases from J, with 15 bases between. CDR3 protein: CASSPPDPGIAGYTF. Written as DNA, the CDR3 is TGTGCCAGCTCACCACCGGACCCTGGGATCGCTGGCTACACCTTC.

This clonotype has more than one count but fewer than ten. CDR3 protein: CASSRDSRFYEQYF. Here the CDR3 DNA reads TGTGCCAGCAGCCGCGATTCCAGATTCTACGAGCAGTACTTC. V is TRBV14 and J is TRBJ2-7; D is undetermined. The germline V gene encodes CDR1 SGHDN and CDR2 FVKESK. CDR3 length: 14 amino acids. V lost 4 bases, J lost 3 bases, and 13 bases lay in between. The complete variable domain, with remaining parts taken from reference TRBV14 and TRBJ2-7, reads EAGVTQFPSHSVIEKGQTVTLRCDPISGHDNLYWYRRVMGKEIKFLLHFVKESKQDESGMPNNRFLAERTGGTYSTLKVQPAELEDSGVYFCASSRDSRFYEQYFGPGTRLTVT.

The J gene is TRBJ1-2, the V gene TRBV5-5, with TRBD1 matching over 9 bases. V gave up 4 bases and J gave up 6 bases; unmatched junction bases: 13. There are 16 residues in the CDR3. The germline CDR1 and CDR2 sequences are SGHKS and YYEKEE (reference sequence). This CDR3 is CASSLLGQGISDGYTF. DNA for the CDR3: TGTGCCAGCAGCCTCCTCGGACAGGGGATATCTGATGGCTACACCTTC. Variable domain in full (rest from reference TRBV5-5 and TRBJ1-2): DAGVTQSPTHLIKTRGQQVTLRCSPISGHKSVSWYQQVLGQGPQFIFQYYEKEERGRGNFPDRFSARQFPNYSSELNVNALLLGDSALYLCASSLLGQGISDGYTFGSGTRLTVV.

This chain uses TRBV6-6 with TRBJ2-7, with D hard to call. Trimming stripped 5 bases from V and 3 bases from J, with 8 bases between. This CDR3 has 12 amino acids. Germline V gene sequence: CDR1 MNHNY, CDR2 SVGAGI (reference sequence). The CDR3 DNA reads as TGTGCCAGCAGTACACACAGCTACGAGCAGTACTTC. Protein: CASSTHSYEQYF.

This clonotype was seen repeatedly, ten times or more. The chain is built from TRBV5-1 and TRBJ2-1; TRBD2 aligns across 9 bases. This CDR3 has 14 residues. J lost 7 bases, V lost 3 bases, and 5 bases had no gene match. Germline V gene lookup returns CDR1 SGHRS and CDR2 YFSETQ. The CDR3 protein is CASSYPGLANEQFF. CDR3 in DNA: TGCGCCAGCAGCTACCCGGGACTAGCAAATGAGCAGTTCTTC.

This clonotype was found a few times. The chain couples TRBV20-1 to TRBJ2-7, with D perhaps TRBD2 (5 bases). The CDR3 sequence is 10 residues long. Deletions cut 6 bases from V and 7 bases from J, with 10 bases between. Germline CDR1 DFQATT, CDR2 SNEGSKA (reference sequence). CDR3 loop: CSATKREQYF. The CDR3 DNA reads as TGCAGTGCCACTAAGCGGGAGCAGTACTTC.

The CDR3 region is CASRRPGTGDHEQYF. CDR3 nucleotides: TGTGCCAGCAGGCGGCCCGGGACAGGGGACCACGAGCAGTACTTC. The rearrangement joins TRBV7-2 to TRBJ2-7; 10 bases align to TRBD1. The CDR3 runs 15 residues. J lost 5 bases, V lost 6 bases, and 10 bases had no gene match. The V gene's germline CDR1 is SGHTA and CDR2 FQGNSA.

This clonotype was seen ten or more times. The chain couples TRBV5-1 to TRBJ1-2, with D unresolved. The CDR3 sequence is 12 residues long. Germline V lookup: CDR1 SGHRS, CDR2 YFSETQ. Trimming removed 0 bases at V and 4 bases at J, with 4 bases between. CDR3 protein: CASSLVGYGYTF. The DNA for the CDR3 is TGCGCCAGCAGCTTGGTAGGCTATGGCTACACCTTC.

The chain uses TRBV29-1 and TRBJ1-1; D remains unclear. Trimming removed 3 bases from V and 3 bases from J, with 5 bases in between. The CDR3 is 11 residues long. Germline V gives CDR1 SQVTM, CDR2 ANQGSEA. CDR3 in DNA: TGCAGCGTTGAGCAGTACACTGAAGCTTTCTTT. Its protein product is CSVEQYTEAFF. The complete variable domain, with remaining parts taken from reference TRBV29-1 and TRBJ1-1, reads SAVISQKPSRDICQRGTSLTIQCQVDSQVTMMFWYRQQPGQSLTLIATANQGSEATYESGFVIDKFPISRPNLTFSTLTVSNMSPEDSSIYLCSVEQYTEAFFGQGTRLTVV.

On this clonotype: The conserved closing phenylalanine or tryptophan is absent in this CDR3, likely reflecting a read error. The CDR3 loop reads CASSLAGLEQYL. As DNA, the CDR3 is TGCGCCAGCAGCTTGGCCGGGCTAGAGCAGTACTTA. J is TRBJ2-7 and V is TRBV5-1, with D hard to call. V shed 0 bases and J shed 7 bases, with 8 bases lying between them. Germline V CDR1 and CDR2: SGHRS, YFSETQ. This CDR3 has 12 residues.

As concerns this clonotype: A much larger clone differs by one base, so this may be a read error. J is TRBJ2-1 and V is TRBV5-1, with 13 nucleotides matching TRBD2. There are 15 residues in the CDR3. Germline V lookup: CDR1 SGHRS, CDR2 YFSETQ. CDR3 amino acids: CASSLTTGLAGVLIF. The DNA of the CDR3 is TGCGCCAGCAGCCTGACCACAGGACTAGCGGGAGTGCTGATCTTC.

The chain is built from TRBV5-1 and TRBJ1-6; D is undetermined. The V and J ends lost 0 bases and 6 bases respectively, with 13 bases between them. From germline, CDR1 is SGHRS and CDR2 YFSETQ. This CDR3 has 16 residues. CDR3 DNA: TGCGCCAGCAGCTTGGAGGTCGCGGGCCCTAATTCACCCCTCCACTTT. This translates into CASSLEVAGPNSPLHF.

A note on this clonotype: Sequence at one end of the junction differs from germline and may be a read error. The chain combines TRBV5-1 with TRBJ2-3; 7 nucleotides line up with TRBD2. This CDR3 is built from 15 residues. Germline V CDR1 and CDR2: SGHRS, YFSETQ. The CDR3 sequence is CASSRQSTSTDTQYF. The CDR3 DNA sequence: TGCGCCAGCAGCCGACAATCGACTAGCACCGATACGCAGTATTTT.

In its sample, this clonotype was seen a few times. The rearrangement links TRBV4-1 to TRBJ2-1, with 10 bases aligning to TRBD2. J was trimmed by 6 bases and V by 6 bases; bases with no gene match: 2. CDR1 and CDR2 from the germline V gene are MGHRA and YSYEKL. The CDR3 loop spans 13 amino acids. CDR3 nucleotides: TGCGCCAGCAGAGGGACTAGCGCCAATGAGCAGTTCTTC. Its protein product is CASRGTSANEQFF.

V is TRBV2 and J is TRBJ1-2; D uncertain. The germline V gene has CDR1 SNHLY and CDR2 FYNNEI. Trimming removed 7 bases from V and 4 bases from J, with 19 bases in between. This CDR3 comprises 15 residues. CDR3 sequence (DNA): TGTGCCAGCATAAGTGATACCGTCGTCGCCTATGGCTACACCTTC. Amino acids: CASISDTVVAYGYTF.

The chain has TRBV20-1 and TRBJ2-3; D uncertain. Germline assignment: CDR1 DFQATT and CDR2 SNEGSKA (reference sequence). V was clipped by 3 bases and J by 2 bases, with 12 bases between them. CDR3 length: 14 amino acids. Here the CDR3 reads CSASGGRTTDTQYF. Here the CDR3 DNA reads TGCAGTGCTAGTGGCGGCCGGACCACAGATACGCAGTATTTT.

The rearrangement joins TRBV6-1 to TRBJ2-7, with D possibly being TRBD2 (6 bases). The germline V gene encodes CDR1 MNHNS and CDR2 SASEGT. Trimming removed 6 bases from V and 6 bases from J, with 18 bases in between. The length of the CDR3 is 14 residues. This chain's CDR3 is CASRSNGGFGEQYF. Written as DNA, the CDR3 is TGTGCCAGCAGGTCCAACGGGGGATTTGGCGAGCAGTACTTC.

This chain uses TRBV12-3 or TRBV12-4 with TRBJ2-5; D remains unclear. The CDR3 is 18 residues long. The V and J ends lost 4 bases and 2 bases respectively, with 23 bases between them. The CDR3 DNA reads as TGTGCCAGCAGTTCGGCGCTAGGACCAACGACAATTCAAGAGACCCAGTACTTC. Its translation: CASSSALGPTTIQETQYF.